This TCR beta chain was identified during a study of Ad26.COV2.S vaccination and SARS-CoV-2 variants. In the case of this clone: Its antigen is not identified.

Whole-study findings and limits: There was a possibility that the TCR breadth and depth analyses underestimated total T cell responses.

The CDR3 is 19 amino acids. V lost 7 bases to trimming and J lost 2 bases; unmatched junction nucleotides: 15. Germline CDR1 is WNHNN and CDR2 is SYGVQD (reference sequence). Treatment reported: roughly 18 received Ad26.COV2.S at low or high dose, single or two shots; a few received placebo; per-sample allocation not given. The samples were gathered on day 63 after the first injection of vaccine or placebo. The sample came from a Boston adult aged 18-55 years. Repertoires were generated with immunoSEQ multiplex PCR, while TCRdb's copy carries only in-frame clones and drops some. Among hundreds of thousands of clones listed, 70% to 90% were seen once.

The chain carries TRBV10-1 and TRBJ2-7; the match to TRBD2 covers 15 bases. The clonotype originates from a person between 18 and 65 years old who received the Ad26.COV2.S COVID-19 vaccine or a placebo. Sequencing used peripheral blood, obtained in a trial of Ad26.COV2.S vaccine versus placebo. The CDR3 region is CASTSTGLAGGEYTYEQYF. The CDR3 DNA follows: TGCGCCAGCACCTCAACCGGACTAGCGGGAGGGGAATACACCTACGAGCAGTACTTC.